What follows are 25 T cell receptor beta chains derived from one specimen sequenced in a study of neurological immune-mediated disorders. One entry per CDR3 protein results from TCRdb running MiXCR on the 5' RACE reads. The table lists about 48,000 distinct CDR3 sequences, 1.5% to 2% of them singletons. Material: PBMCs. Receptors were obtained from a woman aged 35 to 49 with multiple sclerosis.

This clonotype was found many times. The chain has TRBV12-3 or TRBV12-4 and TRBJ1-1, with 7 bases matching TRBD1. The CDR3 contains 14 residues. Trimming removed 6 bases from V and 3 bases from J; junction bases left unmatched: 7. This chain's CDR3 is CASRQTGRYTEAFF. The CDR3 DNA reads TGTGCCAGCAGACAGACAGGGCGGTACACTGAAGCTTTCTTT.

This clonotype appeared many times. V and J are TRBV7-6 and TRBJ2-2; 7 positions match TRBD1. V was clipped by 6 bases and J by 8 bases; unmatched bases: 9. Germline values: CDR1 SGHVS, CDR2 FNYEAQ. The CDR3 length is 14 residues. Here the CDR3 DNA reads TGTGCCAGCAGGACCGGGACAGAGAGGGGGGAGCTGTTTTTT. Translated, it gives CASRTGTERGELFF.

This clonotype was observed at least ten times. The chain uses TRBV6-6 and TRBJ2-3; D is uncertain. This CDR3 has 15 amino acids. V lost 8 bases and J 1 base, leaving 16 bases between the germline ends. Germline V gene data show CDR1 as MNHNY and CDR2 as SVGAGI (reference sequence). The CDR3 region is CASSKEIAGTDTQYF. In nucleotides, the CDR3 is TGTGCCAGCTCTAAAGAGATTGCCGGCACAGATACGCAGTATTTT.

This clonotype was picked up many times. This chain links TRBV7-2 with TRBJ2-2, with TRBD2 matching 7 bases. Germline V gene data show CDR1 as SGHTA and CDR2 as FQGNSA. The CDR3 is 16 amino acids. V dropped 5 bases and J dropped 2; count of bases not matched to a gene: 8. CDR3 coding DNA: TGTGCCAGCAGCCGGCGGGGGTCCCTCAACACCGGGGAGCTGTTTTTT. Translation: CASSRRGSLNTGELFF.

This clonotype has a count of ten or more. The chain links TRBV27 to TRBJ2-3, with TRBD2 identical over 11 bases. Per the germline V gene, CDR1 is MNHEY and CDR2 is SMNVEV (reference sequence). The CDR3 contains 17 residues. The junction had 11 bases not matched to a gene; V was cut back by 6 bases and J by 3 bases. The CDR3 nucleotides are TGTGCCAGCAGCCTGGGGCTCAGACTAGCGGGGACAGATACGCAGTATTTT. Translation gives CASSLGLRLAGTDTQYF.

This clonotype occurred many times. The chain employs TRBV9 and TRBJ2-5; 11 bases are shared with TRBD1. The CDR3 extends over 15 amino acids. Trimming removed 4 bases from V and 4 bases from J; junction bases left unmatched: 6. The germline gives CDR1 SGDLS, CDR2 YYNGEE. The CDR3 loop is CASSSTGTGGETQYF. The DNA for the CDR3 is TGTGCCAGCAGCTCGACCGGGACAGGGGGAGAGACCCAGTACTTC.

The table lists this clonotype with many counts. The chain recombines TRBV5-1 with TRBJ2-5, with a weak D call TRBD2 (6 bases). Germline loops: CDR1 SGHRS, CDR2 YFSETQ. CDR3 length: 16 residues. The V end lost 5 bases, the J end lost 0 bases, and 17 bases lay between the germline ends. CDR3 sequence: CASRIPGVQYQETQYF. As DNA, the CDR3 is TGCGCCAGCAGAATTCCGGGGGTCCAGTACCAAGAGACCCAGTACTTC.

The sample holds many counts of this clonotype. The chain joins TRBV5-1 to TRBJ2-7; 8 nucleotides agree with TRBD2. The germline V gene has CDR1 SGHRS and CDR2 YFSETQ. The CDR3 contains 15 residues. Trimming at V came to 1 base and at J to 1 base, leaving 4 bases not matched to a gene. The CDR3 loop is CASSLYLAGSYEQYF. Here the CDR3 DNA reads TGCGCCAGCAGCTTGTATTTAGCGGGGTCCTACGAGCAGTACTTC.

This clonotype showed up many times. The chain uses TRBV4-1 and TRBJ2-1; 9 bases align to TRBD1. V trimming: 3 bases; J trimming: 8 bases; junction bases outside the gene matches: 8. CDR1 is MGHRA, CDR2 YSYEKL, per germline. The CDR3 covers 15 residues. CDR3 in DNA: TGCGCCAGCAGCCATCTCCCCGGACAGGGGTATGAGCAGTTCTTC. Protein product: CASSHLPGQGYEQFF.

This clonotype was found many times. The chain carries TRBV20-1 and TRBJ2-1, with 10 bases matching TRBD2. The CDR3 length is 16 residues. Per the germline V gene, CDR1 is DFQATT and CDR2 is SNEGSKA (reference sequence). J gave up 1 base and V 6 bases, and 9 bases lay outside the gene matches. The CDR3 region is CSAINLAGGSYNEQFF. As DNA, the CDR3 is TGCAGTGCAATAAACTTAGCGGGGGGTTCCTACAATGAGCAGTTCTTC.

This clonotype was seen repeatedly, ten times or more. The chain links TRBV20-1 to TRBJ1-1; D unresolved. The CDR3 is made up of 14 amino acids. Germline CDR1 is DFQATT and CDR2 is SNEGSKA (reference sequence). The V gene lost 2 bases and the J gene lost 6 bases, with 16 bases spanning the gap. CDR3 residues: CSARLIRTFSEAFF. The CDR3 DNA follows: TGCAGTGCTAGACTTATTCGGACTTTCTCTGAAGCTTTCTTT.

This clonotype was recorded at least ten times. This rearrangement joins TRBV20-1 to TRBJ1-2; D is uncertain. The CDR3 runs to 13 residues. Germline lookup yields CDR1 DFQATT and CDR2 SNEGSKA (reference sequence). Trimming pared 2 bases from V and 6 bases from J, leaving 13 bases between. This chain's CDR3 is CSARNRAWDGYTF. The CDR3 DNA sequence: TGCAGTGCTAGAAATCGGGCCTGGGATGGCTACACCTTC.

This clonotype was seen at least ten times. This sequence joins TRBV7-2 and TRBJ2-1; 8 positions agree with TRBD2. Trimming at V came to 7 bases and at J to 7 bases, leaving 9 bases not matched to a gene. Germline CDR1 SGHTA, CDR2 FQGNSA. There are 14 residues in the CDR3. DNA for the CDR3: TGTGCCAGCACCCGGGGGGGAAAAAGGAATGAGCAGTTCTTC. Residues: CASTRGGKRNEQFF.

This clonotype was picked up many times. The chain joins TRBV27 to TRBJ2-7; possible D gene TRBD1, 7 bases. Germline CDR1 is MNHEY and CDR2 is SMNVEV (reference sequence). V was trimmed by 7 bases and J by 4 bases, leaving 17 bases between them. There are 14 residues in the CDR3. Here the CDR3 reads CASKEGTDDYEQYF. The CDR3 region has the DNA TGTGCCAGCAAGGAGGGGACAGATGATTACGAGCAGTACTTC.

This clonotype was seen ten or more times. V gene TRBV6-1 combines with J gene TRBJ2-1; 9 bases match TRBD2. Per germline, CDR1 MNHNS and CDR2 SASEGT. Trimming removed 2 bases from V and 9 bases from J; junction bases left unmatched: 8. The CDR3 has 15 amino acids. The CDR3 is CASSEMAGGESEQFF. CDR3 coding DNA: TGTGCCAGCAGTGAAATGGCGGGGGGGGAGAGTGAGCAGTTCTTC.

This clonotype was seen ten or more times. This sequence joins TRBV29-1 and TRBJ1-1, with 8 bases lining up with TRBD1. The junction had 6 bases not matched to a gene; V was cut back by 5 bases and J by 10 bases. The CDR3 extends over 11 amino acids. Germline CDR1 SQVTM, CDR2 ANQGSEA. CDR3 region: CSVRTGKTAFF. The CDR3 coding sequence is TGCAGCGTTAGGACAGGGAAAACAGCTTTCTTT.

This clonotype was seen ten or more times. CDR3 nucleotides: TGCGCCAGCAGCTTGCGAGAGGGTTTCACTGAAGCTTTCTTT. It is translated as CASSLREGFTEAFF. The rearrangement joins TRBV5-1 to TRBJ1-1; D is ambiguous. Looked up from germline, CDR1 is SGHRS and CDR2 is YFSETQ. The V gene lost 1 base and the J gene lost 4 bases, with 11 bases spanning the gap. The CDR3 is 14 residues long.

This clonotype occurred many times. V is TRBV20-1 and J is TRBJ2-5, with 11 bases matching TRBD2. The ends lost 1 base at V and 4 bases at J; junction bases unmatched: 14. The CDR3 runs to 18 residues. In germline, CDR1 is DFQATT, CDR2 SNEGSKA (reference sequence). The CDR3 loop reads CSARVILAGGPAGETQYF. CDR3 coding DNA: TGCAGTGCTAGAGTTATCCTAGCGGGGGGCCCTGCTGGAGAGACCCAGTACTTC.

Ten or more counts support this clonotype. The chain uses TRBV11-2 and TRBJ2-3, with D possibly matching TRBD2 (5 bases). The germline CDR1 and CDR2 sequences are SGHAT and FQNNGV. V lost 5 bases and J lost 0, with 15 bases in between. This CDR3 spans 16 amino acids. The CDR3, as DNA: TGTGCCAGCAGCGCCGGACGGACTCCTAGCACAGATACGCAGTATTTT. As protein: CASSAGRTPSTDTQYF.

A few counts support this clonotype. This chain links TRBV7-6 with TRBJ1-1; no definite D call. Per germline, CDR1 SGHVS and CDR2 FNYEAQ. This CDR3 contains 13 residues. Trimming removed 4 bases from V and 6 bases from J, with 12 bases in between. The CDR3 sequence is CASSSDLVSEAFF. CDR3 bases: TGTGCCAGCAGCTCGGACCTAGTGTCTGAAGCTTTCTTT. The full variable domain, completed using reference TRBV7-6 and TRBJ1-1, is GAGVSQSPRYKVTKRGQDVALRCDPISGHVSLYWYRQALGQGPEFLTYFNYEAQQDKSGLPNDRFSAERPEGSISTLTIQRTEQRDSAMYRCASSSDLVSEAFFGQGTRLTVV.

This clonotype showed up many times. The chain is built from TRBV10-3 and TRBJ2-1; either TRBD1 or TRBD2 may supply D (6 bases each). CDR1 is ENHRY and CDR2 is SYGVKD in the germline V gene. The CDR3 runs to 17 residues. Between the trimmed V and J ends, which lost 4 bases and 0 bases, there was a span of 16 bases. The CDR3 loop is CAISALGGSSSYNEQFF. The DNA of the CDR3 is TGTGCCATCAGTGCCCTAGGGGGGTCTAGCTCCTACAATGAGCAGTTCTTC.

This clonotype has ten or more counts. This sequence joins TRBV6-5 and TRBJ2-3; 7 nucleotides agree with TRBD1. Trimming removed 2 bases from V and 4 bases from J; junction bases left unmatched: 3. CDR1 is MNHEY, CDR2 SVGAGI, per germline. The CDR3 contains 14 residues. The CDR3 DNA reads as TGTGCCAGCAGTTACGGACAGGAGGCAGATACGCAGTATTTT. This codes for CASSYGQEADTQYF.

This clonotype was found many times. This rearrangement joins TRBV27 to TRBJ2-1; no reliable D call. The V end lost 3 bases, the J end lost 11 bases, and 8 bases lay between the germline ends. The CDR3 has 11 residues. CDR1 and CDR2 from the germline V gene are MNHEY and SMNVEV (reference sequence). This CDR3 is CASSLGFQQFF. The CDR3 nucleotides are TGTGCCAGCAGTTTGGGGTTTCAGCAGTTCTTC.

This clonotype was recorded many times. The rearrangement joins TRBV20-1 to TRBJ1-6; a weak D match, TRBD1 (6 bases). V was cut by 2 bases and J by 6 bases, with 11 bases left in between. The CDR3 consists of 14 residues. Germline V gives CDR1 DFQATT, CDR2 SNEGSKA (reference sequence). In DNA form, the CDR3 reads TGCAGTGCTAGACAGACAGGCACTAATTCACCCCTCCACTTT. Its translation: CSARQTGTNSPLHF.

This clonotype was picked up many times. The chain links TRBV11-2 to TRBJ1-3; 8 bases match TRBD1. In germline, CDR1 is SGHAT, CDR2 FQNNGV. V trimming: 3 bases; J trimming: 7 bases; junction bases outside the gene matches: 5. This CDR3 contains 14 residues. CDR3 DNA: TGTGCCAGCAGCTTTCCTGACAGGGGTAACACCATATATTTT. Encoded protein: CASSFPDRGNTIYF.